The 24 T cell receptor beta chains listed next were all sequenced from one sample in a study of identical twins. Each CDR3 protein gets one entry after TCRdb re-called the 5' RACE reads with MiXCR. The sample carries roughly 630,000 distinct CDR3 sequences, under 8.5% recorded once. In addition, the sample was reused for a study of yellow fever vaccine responses in identical twins.

The material sequenced was PBMCs. These receptors were collected from a woman under 30 in good health.

This clonotype has a handful of counts. V usage is TRBV12-3 or TRBV12-4 and J usage is TRBJ2-1, with a tentative D call TRBD1 (7 bases). V lost 5 bases and J lost 9, with 14 bases in between. The CDR3 is 13 amino acids. In nucleotides, the CDR3 is TGTGCCAGCAGTCCCCCCCAGGGGGGTGAGCAGTTCTTC. It codes for CASSPPQGGEQFF.

J is TRBJ2-7 and V is TRBV5-1; TRBD1 matches 9 bases. Germline V gene lookup returns CDR1 SGHRS and CDR2 YFSETQ. V dropped 3 bases and J dropped 2; count of bases not matched to a gene: 6. The CDR3 totals 15 residues. DNA of the CDR3: TGCGCCAGCAGCTATCGGACAGGGGACCCCTACGAGCAGTACGTC. Its translation is CASSYRTGDPYEQYV.

The V gene is TRBV5-1, the J gene TRBJ1-4; D call uncertain. V was trimmed by 4 bases and J by 5 bases, leaving 21 bases between them. This CDR3 is 17 amino acids long. Germline CDR1 is SGHRS and CDR2 is YFSETQ. DNA of the CDR3: TGCGCCAGCAGCCCGATGTTCGGGGAAGGTGACAATGAAAAACTGTTTTTT. Residues: CASSPMFGEGDNEKLFF. The full variable domain, with the rest looked up from reference TRBV5-1 and TRBJ1-4, is KAGVTQTPRYLIKTRGQQVTLSCSPISGHRSVSWYQQTPGQGLQFLFEYFSETQRNKGNFPGRFSGRQFSNSRSEMNVSTLELGDSALYLCASSPMFGEGDNEKLFFGSGTQLSVL.

This clonotype was detected many times. The chain joins TRBV7-2 to TRBJ1-3; D remains ambiguous. The germline V gene encodes CDR1 SGHTA and CDR2 FQGNSA. The CDR3 sequence is 15 residues long. Trimming stripped 1 base from V and 1 base from J, with 8 bases between. The CDR3 sequence: CASSLVAVSGNTIYF. The DNA for the CDR3 is TGTGCCAGCAGCTTAGTGGCAGTATCTGGAAACACCATATATTTT.

This clonotype was observed many times. The chain links TRBV4-1 to TRBJ1-4, with 7 bases aligning to TRBD1. Germline V gene sequence: CDR1 MGHRA, CDR2 YSYEKL. The CDR3 length is 17 residues. With 1 base clipped from V and 4 bases from J, the junction kept 9 bases outside the gene matches. CDR3 amino acids: CASSQGLQGGYNEKLFF. CDR3 in DNA: TGCGCCAGCAGCCAAGGGTTGCAGGGGGGTTATAATGAAAAACTGTTTTTT.

This clonotype was recorded a few times. This rearrangement joins TRBV20-1 to TRBJ2-1, with 12 positions matching TRBD2. The V gene end was trimmed by 2 bases and the J gene end by 4 bases; junction bases not matched to a gene: 6. Germline CDR1 is DFQATT and CDR2 is SNEGSKA (reference sequence). CDR3 length: 16 residues. The chain's CDR3 is CSARNTLAGGYNEQFF. CDR3 DNA: TGCAGTGCTAGAAACACACTAGCGGGAGGATACAATGAGCAGTTCTTC.

In this sample, this clonotype turned up many times. V and J are TRBV12-3 or TRBV12-4 and TRBJ1-4, with D tentatively TRBD1 (5 bases). V gave up 4 bases and J gave up 5 bases, with 17 bases separating them. This CDR3 has 16 amino acids. The CDR3 protein is CASSSSGTQRNEKLFF. The CDR3, as DNA: TGTGCCAGCAGTTCCTCCGGGACCCAGCGGAATGAAAAACTGTTTTTT.

The V and J genes are TRBV29-1 and TRBJ2-2; D unresolved. Trimming stripped 0 bases from V and 0 bases from J, with 8 bases between. The CDR3 sequence is 15 residues long. Germline CDR1 and CDR2: SQVTM and ANQGSEA. The CDR3 reads CSVEEGTTNTGELFF. In DNA, the CDR3 is TGCAGCGTTGAAGAGGGCACCACGAACACCGGGGAGCTGTTTTTT.

This chain connects TRBV12-3 or TRBV12-4 to TRBJ1-1, with D unresolved. The germline V and J ends were trimmed by 6 bases and 10 bases, with 24 bases remaining between them. The CDR3 totals 15 residues. The DNA for the CDR3 is TGTGCCAGCAGCCCCCCCGGGCCAGGAGGGTTGGGAGCTTTCTTT. It yields the protein CASSPPGPGGLGAFF.

The chain uses TRBV20-1 and TRBJ2-3, with no clear D. The CDR3 is made up of 13 amino acids. Per the germline V gene, CDR1 is DFQATT and CDR2 is SNEGSKA (reference sequence). Trimming pared 3 bases from V and 0 bases from J, leaving 7 bases between. The CDR3 spells CSASESSTDTQYF. In DNA, the CDR3 is TGCAGTGCTAGCGAAAGTAGCACAGATACGCAGTATTTT.

This clonotype was found a few times. The J gene is TRBJ1-6, the V gene TRBV6-5; no clear D. Trimming took 0 bases from V and 16 from J, leaving 13 bases between them. The germline V gene encodes CDR1 MNHEY and CDR2 SVGAGI. The CDR3 covers 13 residues. CDR3 nucleotide sequence: TGTGCCAGCAGTTACTCTCAAGGCCGCCTTCTCCACTTT. Its protein is CASSYSQGRLLHF.

This rearrangement joins TRBV4-1 to TRBJ1-2; 7 bases are a match to TRBD1. V shed 4 bases, J shed 2 bases, and the junction held 13 bases outside the gene matches. Per the germline V gene, CDR1 is MGHRA and CDR2 is YSYEKL. CDR3 length: 17 amino acids. CDR3 coding DNA: TGCGCCAGCAGCCTGAGGGGGGGTCCAGGGGGAAACTATGGCTACACCTTC. Translating gives CASSLRGGPGGNYGYTF.

This clonotype has ten or more counts. The V gene is TRBV7-2, the J gene TRBJ2-7, with a tentative D call TRBD1 (6 bases). From germline, CDR1 is SGHTA and CDR2 FQGNSA. This CDR3 spans 14 amino acids. V dropped 5 bases and J dropped 2 bases, with 13 bases sitting between them. CDR3 DNA: TGTGCCAGCAGCATAACCGACAGGACCTACGAGCAGTACGTC. Translation: CASSITDRTYEQYV.

The chain couples TRBV5-1 to TRBJ2-5; D possibly corresponds to TRBD1 (5 bases). This CDR3 has 14 amino acids. Trimming took 1 base from V and 3 from J, leaving 10 bases between them. Germline lookup yields CDR1 SGHRS and CDR2 YFSETQ. CDR3 nucleotides: TGCGCCAGCAGCTTGACAGGACCAGAAGAGACCCAGTACTTC. Translated, it gives CASSLTGPEETQYF.

The gene calls are TRBV20-1 and TRBJ1-1, with D perhaps TRBD1 (5 bases). Trimming removed 2 bases at V and 5 bases at J, with 9 bases between. The CDR3 extends over 12 amino acids. Per germline, CDR1 DFQATT and CDR2 SNEGSKA (reference sequence). For the CDR3, the DNA is TGCAGTGCTAGATCGTGGGGGACTGAAGCTTTCTTT. It translates to CSARSWGTEAFF.

This clonotype was seen only a few times. The chain recombines TRBV5-1 with TRBJ1-2; D gene unclear. The CDR3 is 14 amino acids. The germline CDR1 and CDR2 sequences are SGHRS and YFSETQ. Deletions cut 0 bases from V and 5 bases from J, with 11 bases between. CDR3 coding DNA: TGCGCCAGCAGCTTGGAACAGCCAATTTATGGCTACACCTTC. Translation gives CASSLEQPIYGYTF.

The table lists this clonotype with a few counts. The chain uses TRBV5-6 and TRBJ2-4; no definite D call. The length of the CDR3 is 12 residues. Germline loops: CDR1 SGHDT, CDR2 YYEEEE. V was trimmed by 3 bases and J by 8 bases, leaving 9 bases between them. CDR3 amino acids: CASSSLGYIQYF. The DNA for the CDR3 is TGTGCCAGCAGCTCGCTAGGGTACATTCAGTACTTC. Drawing the rest from reference TRBV5-6 and TRBJ2-4, the complete variable domain is DAGVTQSPTHLIKTRGQQVTLRCSPKSGHDTVSWYQQALGQGPQFIFQYYEEEERQRGNFPDRFSGHQFPNYSSELNVNALLLGDSALYLCASSSLGYIQYFGAGTRLSVL.

The chain combines TRBV28 with TRBJ2-7; no firm D call. V lost 2 bases and J lost 0, with 11 bases in between. The CDR3 is 15 residues long. Germline V gene sequence: CDR1 MDHEN, CDR2 SYDVKM. This CDR3 is CASSLVTSFSYEQYF. Written as DNA, the CDR3 is TGTGCCAGCAGTTTAGTCACTTCCTTCTCCTACGAGCAGTACTTC. Full variable domain (rest looked up from reference TRBV28 and TRBJ2-7): DVKVTQSSRYLVKRTGEKVFLECVQDMDHENMFWYRQDPGLGLRLIYFSYDVKMKEKGDIPEGYSVSREKKERFSLILESASTNQTSMYLCASSLVTSFSYEQYFGPGTRLTVT.

J is TRBJ2-5 and V is TRBV28; D gene unclear. V lost 4 bases and J 8 bases, leaving 14 bases between the germline ends. CDR1 and CDR2 (germline): MDHEN, SYDVKM. The CDR3 is 13 amino acids. In DNA form, the CDR3 reads TGTGCCAGCAGTTCCGCCGACGTCCTCACCCAGTACTTC. Residues: CASSSADVLTQYF.

This clonotype was seen a few times. The chain is built from TRBV7-6 and TRBJ2-7; 7 nucleotides agree with TRBD1. Trimming removed 4 bases from V and 13 bases from J; junction bases left unmatched: 10. The CDR3 length is 12 residues. Looked up from germline, CDR1 is SGHVS and CDR2 is FNYEAQ. The CDR3 protein is CASSSSGQEFYV. The CDR3 DNA reads as TGTGCCAGCAGCTCCAGCGGACAGGAATTTTACGTC.

This clonotype has at least ten counts. The chain joins TRBV12-3 or TRBV12-4 to TRBJ2-5; 7 bases are a match to TRBD2. There are 16 residues in the CDR3. J was trimmed by 3 bases and V by 5 bases; bases with no gene match: 12. CDR3: CASSPSALAAKETQYF. The CDR3 DNA sequence: TGTGCCAGCAGTCCATCAGCGCTAGCGGCTAAAGAGACCCAGTACTTC.

This clonotype was picked up many times. The chain carries TRBV5-1 and TRBJ2-1, with D unclear. V shed 3 bases and J shed 9 bases, with 13 bases lying between them. CDR1 and CDR2 (germline): SGHRS, YFSETQ. The CDR3 length is 13 residues. The CDR3 spells CASSSQVDSEQFF. DNA of the CDR3: TGCGCCAGCAGCTCCCAGGTGGATAGTGAGCAGTTCTTC.

This clonotype was detected many times. This chain connects TRBV9 to TRBJ2-1; TRBD1 matches 7 bases. The CDR3 loop spans 13 amino acids. Germline CDR1 and CDR2: SGDLS and YYNGEE. The trim removed 4 bases at V and 8 bases at J, leaving 6 bases unmatched. CDR3 bases: TGTGCCAGCAGCCGAGACAGGGACCATGAGCAGTTCTTC. This translates into CASSRDRDHEQFF. Supplemented by reference TRBV9 and TRBJ2-1, the full variable domain reads DSGVTQTPKHLITATGQRVTLRCSPRSGDLSVYWYQQSLDQGLQFLIQYYNGEERAKGNILERFSAQQFPDLHSELNLSSLELGDSALYFCASSRDRDHEQFFGPGTRLTVL.

This clonotype was counted between two and nine times. The chain carries TRBV27 and TRBJ1-1; perhaps TRBD1 as D (6 bases). The CDR3 runs 15 residues. Between the trimmed V and J ends, which lost 3 bases and 5 bases, there was a span of 16 bases. CDR1 and CDR2 (germline): MNHEY, SMNVEV (reference sequence). The CDR3 nucleotides are TGTGCCAGCAGTTTTCAAGGGGGGGTGCGGACTGAAGCTTTCTTT. Its translation is CASSFQGGVRTEAFF.